The 20 T cell receptor beta chains given below trace back to one sample, sequenced in a study of blood T cell repertoires in COVID-19 (TCRdb year 2020). Preparation of the library involved the immunoSEQ multiplex PCR assay. Entries here come from immuneACCESS through TCRdb and include only in-frame sequences with V and J called. Some clones fail to appear in such tables; in the studies checked, an unresolved V gene covers under half of the shortfall, and the cause of the remainder is unknown. This sample holds 100,000 to 150,000 clones; roughly 86% were observed only once. The top ten hold about 5.7% of the sample. Sequenced sample: peripheral blood. Receptors were obtained from a human donor in a cohort sampled during active COVID-19.

The chain employs TRBV29-1 and TRBJ2-3; 11 nucleotides line up with TRBD2. Trimming removed 8 bases from V and 2 bases from J; junction bases left unmatched: 9. From germline, CDR1 is SQVTM and CDR2 ANQGSEA. This CDR3 has 15 amino acids. CDR3 sequence reads: CSFRGTSGFTDTQYF. CDR3 nucleotide sequence: TGCAGCTTCAGAGGGACTAGCGGTTTCACAGATACGCAGTATTTT.

V and J are TRBV4-1 and TRBJ2-3; TRBD2 might be the D (6 bases). The CDR3 consists of 14 residues. CDR1 MGHRA and CDR2 YSYEKL come from the germline V gene. Trimming pared 5 bases from V and 0 bases from J, leaving 9 bases between. The CDR3 nucleotides read TGCGCCAGCAGCTTCGGGACTAGCACAGATACGCAGTATTTT. Translating it yields CASSFGTSTDTQYF.

This rearrangement joins TRBV5-1 to TRBJ2-7; possibly TRBD1 for D (7 bases). Trimming left V 3 bases short and J 7 bases short, with 17 bases between. The CDR3 has 14 amino acids. CDR1 and CDR2 from the germline V gene are SGHRS and YFSETQ. CDR3 sequence reads: CASSSISTGREQYF. In DNA, the CDR3 is TGCGCCAGCAGCTCTATCTCGACAGGGAGGGAGCAGTACTTC.

The chain links TRBV27 to TRBJ2-2, with TRBD1 matching 11 bases. The CDR3 has 15 amino acids. Germline loops: CDR1 MNHEY, CDR2 SMNVEV (reference sequence). Unmatched junction bases numbered 2, after V lost 5 bases and J lost 3 bases. CDR3 in amino acids: CASSGQGAYTGELFF. The CDR3 nucleotides read TGTGCCAGCAGTGGACAGGGGGCTTACACCGGGGAGCTGTTTTTT.

This chain links TRBV10-2 with TRBJ2-3, with 14 bases matching TRBD2. V shed 5 bases, J shed 5 bases, and the junction held 6 bases outside the gene matches. Germline CDR1 and CDR2: WSHSY and SAAADI. This CDR3 spans 16 amino acids. The CDR3: CASSTRTSGRRDTQYF. For the CDR3, the DNA is TGCGCCAGCAGTACCCGGACTAGCGGGAGGAGAGATACGCAGTATTTT.

The chain uses TRBV15 and TRBJ2-3, with 7 nucleotides matching TRBD2. Germline lookup yields CDR1 LNHNV and CDR2 YYDKDF (reference sequence). The trim removed 6 bases at V and 4 bases at J, leaving 10 bases unmatched. CDR3 size: 15 residues. Here the CDR3 reads CATSTTSRISDTQYF. The DNA for the CDR3 is TGTGCCACCAGTACGACTAGCAGGATTTCAGATACGCAGTATTTT.

Within the sample, this clone is medium-sized. The chain combines TRBV6-5 with TRBJ1-5, with D possibly TRBD1 on 5 matching bases. The CDR3 totals 12 residues. V was trimmed by 6 bases and J by 2 bases, leaving 5 bases between them. Germline V lookup: CDR1 MNHEY, CDR2 SVGAGI. In nucleotides, the CDR3 is TGTGCCAGCAGCAGGGGCAATCAGCCCCAGCATTTT. Protein product: CASSRGNQPQHF.

The gene calls are TRBV5-1 and TRBJ1-2; D not resolved. This CDR3 contains 13 residues. Per the germline V gene, CDR1 is SGHRS and CDR2 is YFSETQ. Trimming left V 3 bases short and J 1 base short, with 7 bases between. The CDR3 coding sequence is TGCGCCAGCAGCTCCCCGGGTAACTATGGCTACACCTTC. The encoded protein is CASSSPGNYGYTF. Supplemented by reference TRBV5-1 and TRBJ1-2, the full variable domain reads KAGVTQTPRYLIKTRGQQVTLSCSPISGHRSVSWYQQTPGQGLQFLFEYFSETQRNKGNFPGRFSGRQFSNSRSEMNVSTLELGDSALYLCASSSPGNYGYTFGSGTRLTVV.

This clone was picked up a small number of times. The V gene is TRBV30, the J gene TRBJ2-1, with D maybe TRBD2 (6 bases). This CDR3 is built from 12 residues. Germline-derived CDR1 and CDR2 are GTSNPN and SVGIG (reference sequence). The CDR3 DNA follows: TGTGGACTGGCGGGGCCCTACAATGAGCAGTTCTTC. Residues: CGLAGPYNEQFF.

The CDR3 DNA follows: TGTGCCAGCAGTCGTCTTCACCCAGGGGGTAGCACAGATACGCAGTATTTT. Translation: CASSRLHPGGSTDTQYF. The chain couples TRBV2 to TRBJ2-3; TRBD1 matches at 7 bases. The CDR3 has 17 residues. V shed 5 bases and J 0 bases; nucleotides not matched to a gene: 11. Germline V gene lookup returns CDR1 SNHLY and CDR2 FYNNEI.

The count of this clone is one. The chain couples TRBV18 to TRBJ1-1, with D uncertain. From germline, CDR1 is KGHSH and CDR2 LQKENI. Trimming took off 2 bases at V and 1 base at J, with 5 bases between the two ends. There are 13 residues in the CDR3. DNA for the CDR3: TGTGCCAGCTCACCATCTAAGAACACTGAAGCTTTCTTT. Protein sequence: CASSPSKNTEAFF. Filled out from reference TRBV18 and TRBJ1-1, the complete variable domain reads NAGVMQNPRHLVRRRGQEARLRCSPMKGHSHVYWYRQLPEEGLKFMVYLQKENIIDESGMPKERFSAEFPKEGPSILRIQQVVRGDSAAYFCASSPSKNTEAFFGQGTRLTVV.

The J gene is TRBJ1-1, the V gene TRBV7-9; 7 positions agree with TRBD1. The CDR3 sequence is 11 residues long. The germline V gene has CDR1 SEHNR and CDR2 FQNEAQ (reference sequence). The ends lost 6 bases at V and 7 bases at J; junction bases unmatched: 2. The CDR3 protein is CASRGDSEAFF. The DNA for the CDR3 is TGTGCCAGCAGGGGGGACAGTGAAGCTTTCTTT.

This chain's CDR3 is CASSVGTNDEQFF. CDR3 bases: TGTGCCAGCAGCGTAGGAACTAATGATGAGCAGTTCTTC. The chain is built from TRBV9 and TRBJ2-1, with no clear D. Germline V gene sequence: CDR1 SGDLS, CDR2 YYNGEE. Trimming shortened V by 0 bases and J by 8 bases, and 9 bases separated the two germline ends. The CDR3 contains 13 residues. The full variable domain, completed using reference TRBV9 and TRBJ2-1, is DSGVTQTPKHLITATGQRVTLRCSPRSGDLSVYWYQQSLDQGLQFLIQYYNGEERAKGNILERFSAQQFPDLHSELNLSSLELGDSALYFCASSVGTNDEQFFGPGTRLTVL.

The rearrangement uses TRBV20-1 and TRBJ2-7; 10 nucleotides line up with TRBD2. With V trimmed by 3 bases and J by 10 bases, 12 bases remained unmatched. CDR3 length: 14 residues. Germline V lookup: CDR1 DFQATT, CDR2 SNEGSKA (reference sequence). Here the CDR3 DNA reads TGCAGTGCTAGTGGGACTAGCGATACTACGACTCAGTACTTC. It yields the protein CSASGTSDTTTQYF.

V and J are TRBV4-3 and TRBJ1-1, with TRBD1 as a possible D gene (6 bases). Germline CDR1 reads LGHNA; CDR2 reads YSLEER. The CDR3 runs to 13 residues. V was shortened by 3 bases and J by 1 base, with 6 bases between the two germline ends. Here the CDR3 DNA reads TGCGCCAGCAGCCAGGGGGCGAACACTGAAGCTTTCTTT. It translates to CASSQGANTEAFF.

The gene calls are TRBV30 and TRBJ2-7, with D possibly TRBD2 on 7 matching bases. The CDR3 spans 16 residues. V was shortened by 2 bases and J by 3 bases, with 20 bases between the two germline ends. Germline CDR1 is GTSNPN and CDR2 is SVGIG (reference sequence). CDR3 nucleotides: TGTGCCTGGAGTCACCCCGGGGGGCATTGGGTCTACGAGCAGTACTTC. The encoded protein is CAWSHPGGHWVYEQYF. Based on the CDR3 plus reference TRBV30 and TRBJ2-7, the full variable domain is SQTIHQWPATLVQPVGSPLSLECTVEGTSNPNLYWYRQAAGRGLQLLFYSVGIGQISSEVPQNLSASRPQDRQFILSSKKLLLSDSGFYLCAWSHPGGHWVYEQYFGPGTRLTVT.

The chain joins TRBV19 to TRBJ1-4; TRBD1 agrees at 11 bases. The ends lost 5 bases at V and 7 bases at J; junction bases unmatched: 6. The CDR3 consists of 15 residues. Germline values: CDR1 LNHDA, CDR2 SQIVND (reference sequence). The CDR3 bases are TGTGCCAGTAGTCACCCCGGGACAGGGGGTGAAAAACTGTTTTTT. This sequence encodes CASSHPGTGGEKLFF. The variable domain in full, with the rest retrieved from reference TRBV19 and TRBJ1-4, is DGGITQSPKYLFRKEGQNVTLSCEQNLNHDAMYWYRQDPGQGLRLIYYSQIVNDFQKGDIAEGYSVSREKKESFPLTVTSAQKNPTAFYLCASSHPGTGGEKLFFGSGTQLSVL.

This chain links TRBV12-3 or TRBV12-4 with TRBJ2-3; D remains ambiguous. The CDR3 is made up of 12 amino acids. V gave up 5 bases and J gave up 3 bases, with 6 bases separating them. The CDR3 is CASSPTTDTQYF. The CDR3 region has the DNA TGTGCCAGCAGTCCTACGACAGATACGCAGTATTTT.

The chain recombines TRBV5-1 with TRBJ2-7; possible D gene TRBD1, 6 bases. This CDR3 is built from 18 residues. V was cut by 4 bases and J by 3 bases, with 26 bases left in between. CDR1 is SGHRS and CDR2 is YFSETQ in the germline V gene. This chain's CDR3 is CASSPIQGQGGNRYEQYF. As DNA, the CDR3 is TGCGCCAGCAGCCCAATTCAGGGGCAGGGTGGCAATCGCTACGAGCAGTACTTC.

The rearrangement uses TRBV3-1 (or the pseudogene TRBV3-2) and TRBJ1-6; perhaps TRBD1 as D (6 bases). There are 13 residues in the CDR3. Trimming removed 2 bases at V and 10 bases at J, with 9 bases between. Germline loops: CDR1 LGHDT, CDR2 YNNKEL (reference sequence). The CDR3 region has the DNA TGTGCCAGCAGCCAACTAGGGGGATCACCCCTCCACTTT. It codes for CASSQLGGSPLHF.